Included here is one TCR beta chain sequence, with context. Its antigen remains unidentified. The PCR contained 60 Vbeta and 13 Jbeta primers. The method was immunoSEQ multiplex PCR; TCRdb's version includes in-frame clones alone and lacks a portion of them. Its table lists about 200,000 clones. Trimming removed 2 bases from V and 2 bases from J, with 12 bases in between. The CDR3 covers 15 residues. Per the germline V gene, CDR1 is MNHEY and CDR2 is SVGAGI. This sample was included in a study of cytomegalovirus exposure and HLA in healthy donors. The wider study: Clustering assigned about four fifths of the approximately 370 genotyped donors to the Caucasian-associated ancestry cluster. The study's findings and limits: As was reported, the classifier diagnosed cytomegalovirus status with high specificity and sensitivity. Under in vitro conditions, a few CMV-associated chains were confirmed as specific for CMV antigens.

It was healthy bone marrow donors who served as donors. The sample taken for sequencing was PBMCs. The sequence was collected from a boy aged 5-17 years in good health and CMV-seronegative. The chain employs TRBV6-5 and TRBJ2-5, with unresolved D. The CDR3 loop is CASSYLPVLQETQYF. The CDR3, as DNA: TGTGCCAGCAGTTACCTTCCGGTTTTGCAAGAGACCCAGTACTTC.